The source of this T cell receptor beta chain is a study of T cell repertoires in cytomegalovirus infection. Study at large: Indicated by public TCR beta signatures were CMV infection and matching HLA type.

CDR1 and CDR2 from the germline V gene are MDHEN and SYDVKM. The CDR3 is 13 residues long. Trimming left V 1 base short and J 6 bases short, with 7 bases between. Each CDR3 protein gets one entry after TCRdb re-called the reads with MiXCR. This table has some 220,000 distinct CDR3 sequences, 6.5% appearing once. In this sample, this clonotype turned up many times. Sequencing used PBMCs. The chain is built from TRBV28 and TRBJ1-5; D perhaps matches TRBD1 (5 bases). This receptor was identified in a human donor in good health (CMV status not recorded). Some clones in this sample may be carry-over from other donors' samples. The CDR3 protein is CASSLLGVQPQHF. As DNA, the CDR3 is TGTGCCAGCAGTTTATTGGGGGTTCAGCCCCAGCATTTT.